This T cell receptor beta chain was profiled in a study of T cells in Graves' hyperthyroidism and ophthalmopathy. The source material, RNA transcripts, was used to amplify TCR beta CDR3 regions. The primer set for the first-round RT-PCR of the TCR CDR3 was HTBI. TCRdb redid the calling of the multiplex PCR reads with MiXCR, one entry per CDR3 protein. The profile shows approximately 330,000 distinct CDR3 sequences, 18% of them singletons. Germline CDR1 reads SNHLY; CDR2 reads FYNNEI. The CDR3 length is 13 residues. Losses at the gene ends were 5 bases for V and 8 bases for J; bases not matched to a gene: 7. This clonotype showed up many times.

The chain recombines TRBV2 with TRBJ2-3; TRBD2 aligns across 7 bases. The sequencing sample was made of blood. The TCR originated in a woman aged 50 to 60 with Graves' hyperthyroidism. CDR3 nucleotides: TGTGCCAGCAGTAAAACTAGCGAGGTTACGCAGTATTTT. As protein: CASSKTSEVTQYF.